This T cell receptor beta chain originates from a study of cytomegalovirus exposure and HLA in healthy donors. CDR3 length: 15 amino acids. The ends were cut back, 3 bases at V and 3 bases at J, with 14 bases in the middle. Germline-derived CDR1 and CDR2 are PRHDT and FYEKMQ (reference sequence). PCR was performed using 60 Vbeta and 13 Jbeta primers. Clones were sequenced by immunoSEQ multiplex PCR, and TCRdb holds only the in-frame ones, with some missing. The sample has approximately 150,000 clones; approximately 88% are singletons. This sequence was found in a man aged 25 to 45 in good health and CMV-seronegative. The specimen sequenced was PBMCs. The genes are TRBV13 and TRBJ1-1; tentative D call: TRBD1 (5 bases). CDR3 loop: CASSFYGGGYTEAFF. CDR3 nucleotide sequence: TGTGCCAGCAGCTTTTATGGGGGGGGATACACTGAAGCTTTCTTT.